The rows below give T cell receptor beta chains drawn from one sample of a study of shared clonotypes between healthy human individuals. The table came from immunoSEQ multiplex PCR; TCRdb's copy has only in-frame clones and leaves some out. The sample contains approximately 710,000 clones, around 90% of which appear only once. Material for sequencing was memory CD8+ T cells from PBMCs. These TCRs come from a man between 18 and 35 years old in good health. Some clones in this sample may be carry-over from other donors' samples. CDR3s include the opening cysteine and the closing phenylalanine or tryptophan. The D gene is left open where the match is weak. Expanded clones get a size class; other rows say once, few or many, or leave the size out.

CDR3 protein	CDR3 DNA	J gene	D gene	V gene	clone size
CASSVVSGPYNEQFF	TGTGCCAGCAGCGTAGTCAGCGGTCCCTACAATGAGCAGTTCTTC	TRBJ2-1	NA	TRBV9	NA
CASSLGAVSTSGNTIYF	TGCGCCAGCAGCTTGGGAGCCGTATCAACCTCTGGAAACACCATATATTTT	TRBJ1-3	NA	TRBV5-1	NA
CASSEAREGLGNIQYF	TGTGCCAGCAGTGAAGCGCGTGAGGGATTGGGAAACATTCAGTACTTC	TRBJ2-4	NA	TRBV6-1	NA
CASSSDLSGANVLTF	TGTGCCAGCAGCTCGGACCTTTCTGGGGCCAACGTCCTGACTTTC	TRBJ2-6	NA	TRBV7-9	NA
CASGGAGANVLTF	TGTGCCAGCGGGGGGGCTGGGGCCAACGTCCTGACTTTC	TRBJ2-6	TRBD2	TRBV11-2	NA
CASSLPPGPKGGTEAFF	TGTGCCAGCAGCCTACCGCCGGGACCCAAAGGAGGGACTGAAGCTTTCTTT	TRBJ1-1	NA	TRBV7-9	NA
CASGRRGLAGGEQYF	TGTGCCAGCGGGAGGAGGGGGCTAGCGGGAGGCGAGCAGTACTTC	TRBJ2-7	TRBD2	TRBV11-3	NA
CASSTRQGTYNEQFF	TGTGCCAGCAGCACCCGACAGGGAACCTACAATGAGCAGTTCTTC	TRBJ2-1	TRBD1	TRBV13	NA
CASGDWEAFF	TGTGCCAGCGGCGATTGGGAAGCTTTCTTT	TRBJ1-1	NA	TRBV28	NA
CASSYPGQTNQPQHF	TGTGCCAGCAGTTACCCGGGACAGACTAATCAGCCCCAGCATTTT	TRBJ1-5	TRBD1	TRBV6-5	NA
CASRDSPAANTGELFF	TGTGCCAGCAGAGACAGTCCCGCAGCGAACACCGGGGAGCTGTTTTTT	TRBJ2-2	NA	TRBV7-9	few
CASSLAGETYEQYF	TGTGCCAGCAGTTTAGCGGGAGAGACCTACGAGCAGTACTTC	TRBJ2-7	TRBD2	TRBV27	NA
CASSPRDVAWGTEAFF	TGTGCCAGCAGCCCGCGGGACGTCGCATGGGGGACTGAAGCTTTCTTT	TRBJ1-1	NA	TRBV11-1	once
CTSGEGSYEQYF	TGTACCAGCGGGGAAGGCTCCTACGAGCAGTACTTC	TRBJ2-7	TRBD2	TRBV28	NA
CASSAIRATDEQFF	TGTGCCAGCAGTGCCATACGGGCCACCGATGAGCAGTTCTTC	TRBJ2-1	NA	TRBV2	NA
CAISEDRSRAQYF	TGTGCCATCAGTGAAGACAGGTCAAGGGCCCAGTACTTC	TRBJ2-5	NA	TRBV10-3	NA
CASSESGVGTQYF	TGTGCCAGCAGTGAATCCGGAGTCGGGACCCAGTACTTC	TRBJ2-5	NA	TRBV25-1	NA
CASSPWGSRADTQYF	TGTGCCAGCAGCCCTTGGGGCTCCAGAGCGGATACGCAGTATTTT	TRBJ2-3	NA	TRBV7-9	few
CASSYKVDTGELFF	TGTGCCAGCAGTTACAAGGTAGACACCGGGGAGCTGTTTTTT	TRBJ2-2	NA	TRBV28	NA
CASSLTGGRETQYF	TGTGCCAGCAGTTTAACAGGTGGTCGGGAGACCCAGTACTTC	TRBJ2-5	NA	TRBV27	NA
CASGRSSTGTEAFF	TGCGCCAGCGGACGAAGTTCGACCGGCACTGAAGCTTTCTTT	TRBJ1-1	NA	TRBV5-1	NA
CASSLGAGDVYEQYF	TGTGCCAGCAGCCTCGGAGCGGGAGACGTCTACGAGCAGTACTTC	TRBJ2-7	TRBD2	TRBV7-2	NA
CASSLVPGGSVFGYTF	TGTGCCAGCAGCTTAGTTCCAGGGGGCTCAGTATTCGGCTACACCTTC	TRBJ1-2	TRBD1	TRBV11-2	NA
CASSLVASPDTQYF	TGTGCCAGCAGTTTAGTGGCTTCCCCAGATACGCAGTATTTT	TRBJ2-3	NA	TRBV27	NA
CASSVGWNTEAFF	TGTGCCAGCAGCGTAGGTTGGAACACTGAAGCTTTCTTT	TRBJ1-1	NA	TRBV9	NA
CASSPHPRGLVGAEQYF	TGTGCCAGCAGTCCTCATCCCCGGGGACTAGTGGGGGCCGAGCAGTACTTC	TRBJ2-7	TRBD2	TRBV9	NA
CASSPEPGLVTDTQYF	TGTGCCAGCAGCCCCGAACCGGGACTCGTCACAGATACGCAGTATTTT	TRBJ2-3	NA	TRBV27	NA
CSAGKGGEQYF	TGCAGTGCGGGAAAGGGCGGCGAGCAGTACTTC	TRBJ2-7	NA	TRBV20-1	NA
CASRELRQGNTEAFF	TGTGCCAGCAGAGAATTACGACAGGGGAACACTGAAGCTTTCTTT	TRBJ1-1	TRBD1	TRBV28	NA
CASSRTGAGNQPQHF	TGTGCCAGCAGCCGGACAGGGGCAGGCAATCAGCCCCAGCATTTT	TRBJ1-5	TRBD1	TRBV28	NA
CASSEFVGTLYEQYF	TGTGCCAGCAGTGAGTTCGTGGGGACACTGTACGAGCAGTACTTC	TRBJ2-7	NA	TRBV2	NA
CATMTAYDTGELFF	TGTGCCACCATGACAGCTTACGACACCGGGGAGCTGTTTTTT	TRBJ2-2	NA	TRBV28	few
CASSSLQGSVFTEAFF	TGTGCCAGCAGCTCCCTCCAGGGTAGCGTCTTCACTGAAGCTTTCTTT	TRBJ1-1	NA	TRBV7-9	NA
CASFLLGSGTEAFF	TGTGCCAGCTTTTTATTGGGAAGTGGGACTGAAGCTTTCTTT	TRBJ1-1	NA	TRBV6-5	once
CATSRDGIAGESYNEQFF	TGTGCCACCAGCAGAGATGGGATAGCGGGGGAATCTTACAATGAGCAGTTCTTC	TRBJ2-1	TRBD2	TRBV15	NA
CASSLGSGAKNTEAFF	TGTGCCAGCAGCTTAGGTTCGGGGGCAAAGAACACTGAAGCTTTCTTT	TRBJ1-1	NA	TRBV11-2	NA
CAVGQGAHTEAFF	TGTGCCGTGGGACAGGGGGCACACACTGAAGCTTTCTTT	TRBJ1-1	TRBD1	TRBV19	NA
CASSQGGSTEAFF	TGTGCCAGCAGCCAGGGGGGAAGTACTGAAGCTTTCTTT	TRBJ1-1	NA	TRBV14	NA
CASSLVGTSGTGELFF	TGTGCCAGCAGCTTGGTCGGGACTAGTGGCACCGGGGAGCTGTTTTTT	TRBJ2-2	TRBD2	TRBV7-9	NA
CASSQDFLNTGELFF	TGCGCCAGCAGCCAAGACTTCCTGAACACCGGGGAGCTGTTTTTT	TRBJ2-2	NA	TRBV4-3	NA
CASSLHTGSEQYF	TGTGCCAGCAGTTTGCATACAGGGTCCGAGCAGTACTTC	TRBJ2-7	NA	TRBV28	few
CASTQWGATDTQYF	TGTGCCAGCACCCAATGGGGAGCCACAGATACGCAGTATTTT	TRBJ2-3	NA	TRBV6-1	NA
CASSTLMLTGGDYGYTF	TGTGCCAGCAGTACCCTAATGCTGACAGGGGGTGACTATGGCTACACCTTC	TRBJ1-2	TRBD1	TRBV28	NA
CASSLGGTPYEQYF	TGTGCCAGCAGCTTGGGAGGAACCCCCTACGAGCAGTACTTC	TRBJ2-7	NA	TRBV7-8	NA
CAAAEGQSAYEQYF	TGTGCCGCAGCGGAGGGACAGTCCGCCTACGAGCAGTACTTC	TRBJ2-7	NA	TRBV6-5	NA
CASSGLAGGPDEQFF	TGTGCCAGCAGTGGTCTAGCGGGAGGGCCCGATGAGCAGTTCTTC	TRBJ2-1	TRBD2	TRBV6-1	NA